These T cell receptor beta chains were read from a single sample in a study of B cell selection in AIRE deficiency. Using immunoSEQ multiplex PCR, the repertoire was profiled, and TCRdb retains in-frame clones only, with some absent. This table has some 25,000 clones, 92% appearing once. The sequenced sample was CD4+CD25+ Tregs sorted from PBMCs. Receptors originate from a human donor in good health. The CDR3 runs from the conserved cysteine through the conserved F or W. Each record gives: CDR3 DNA, CDR3 protein, J gene, V gene, D gene, clone size. A D gene is named only where the DNA matches it firmly. A row's size may be missing; if present it is once, few, many or a size class.

CDR3 DNA: TGTGCCAGCAGCGGGGGACAGGGAGCTGGGGCCAACGTCCTGACTTTC; CDR3 protein: CASSGGQGAGANVLTF; J gene: TRBJ2-6; V gene: TRBV7-9; D gene: TRBD1; clone size: once
CDR3 DNA: TGTGCCAGCTCACCACCGATCCAAGAGACCCAGTACTTC; CDR3 protein: CASSPPIQETQYF; J gene: TRBJ2-5; V gene: TRBV18; D gene: -; clone size: -
CDR3 DNA: TGTGCCAGCAGCGTAGCCCATGGACGGAGGAACACCGGGGAGCTGTTTTTT; CDR3 protein: CASSVAHGRRNTGELFF; J gene: TRBJ2-2; V gene: TRBV9; D gene: -; clone size: -
CDR3 DNA: TGTGCCAGTAGTGGACGGACAGGATTTAACTATGGCTACACCTTC; CDR3 protein: CASSGRTGFNYGYTF; J gene: TRBJ1-2; V gene: TRBV19; D gene: TRBD1; clone size: -
CDR3 DNA: TGTGCCAGCAGCTCTTCGACAGGGTCGGCTAATGAAAAACTGTTTTTT; CDR3 protein: CASSSSTGSANEKLFF; J gene: TRBJ1-4; V gene: TRBV5-4; D gene: TRBD1; clone size: -
CDR3 DNA: TGCGCCAGTCAGGGACCCCCTGGGGAGACCCAGTACTTC; CDR3 protein: CASQGPPGETQYF; J gene: TRBJ2-5; V gene: TRBV5-1; D gene: -; clone size: -
CDR3 DNA: TGCGCCAGCAGCTTGGCCATGGCGGGGGGTATCACCGGGGAGCTGTTTTTT; CDR3 protein: CASSLAMAGGITGELFF; J gene: TRBJ2-2; V gene: TRBV5-1; D gene: TRBD2; clone size: -
CDR3 DNA: TGTGCCAGCAGCTCCGACGTTTTAAACTACGAGCAGTACTTC; CDR3 protein: CASSSDVLNYEQYF; J gene: TRBJ2-7; V gene: TRBV7-6; D gene: -; clone size: once
CDR3 DNA: TGCGCCAGCAGCCAAGATCTCTTCCCTCCCTATGGCTACACCTTC; CDR3 protein: CASSQDLFPPYGYTF; J gene: TRBJ1-2; V gene: TRBV4-3; D gene: -; clone size: -
CDR3 DNA: TGCGCCAGCAGTGCGGGACCGGATCTGAACTATGGCTACACCTTC; CDR3 protein: CASSAGPDLNYGYTF; J gene: TRBJ1-2; V gene: TRBV10-1; D gene: -; clone size: -
CDR3 DNA: TGTGCCAGCAGTTTAAATGGTAACTATGGCTACACCTTC; CDR3 protein: CASSLNGNYGYTF; J gene: TRBJ1-2; V gene: TRBV27; D gene: -; clone size: -
CDR3 DNA: TGCAGCGTTTCATGGCCTGAAGCTTTCTTT; CDR3 protein: CSVSWPEAFF; J gene: TRBJ1-1; V gene: TRBV29-1; D gene: -; clone size: -
CDR3 DNA: TGTGCCAGCAGTTTTGTTTCAGGGAGGTACGAGCAGTACTTC; CDR3 protein: CASSFVSGRYEQYF; J gene: TRBJ2-7; V gene: TRBV28; D gene: -; clone size: -
CDR3 DNA: TGCAGCGTTGATAGGGCATTTCAAGAGACCCAGTACTTC; CDR3 protein: CSVDRAFQETQYF; J gene: TRBJ2-5; V gene: TRBV29-1; D gene: -; clone size: -
CDR3 DNA: TGCGCCAGCAGTGAAGGCACCTACGAGCAGTACTTC; CDR3 protein: CASSEGTYEQYF; J gene: TRBJ2-7; V gene: TRBV10-1; D gene: -; clone size: -
CDR3 DNA: TGTGCCAGCAGCGTAGGCAGGGACAAAATGAACACTGAAGCTTTCTTT; CDR3 protein: CASSVGRDKMNTEAFF; J gene: TRBJ1-1; V gene: TRBV9; D gene: -; clone size: few
CDR3 DNA: TGCGCCAGCAGCTTAACGGAAGCTTCGAGCTCTGGAAACACCATATATTTT; CDR3 protein: CASSLTEASSSGNTIYF; J gene: TRBJ1-3; V gene: TRBV5-1; D gene: -; clone size: -
CDR3 DNA: TGTGCCAGCTTCCGGGGGGGCCTGGGCACAGATACGCAGTATTTT; CDR3 protein: CASFRGGLGTDTQYF; J gene: TRBJ2-3; V gene: TRBV2; D gene: TRBD2; clone size: once
CDR3 DNA: TGTGCCAGTAGTTTAGCCAGGGCGAGCGAGCAGTACTTC; CDR3 protein: CASSLARASEQYF; J gene: TRBJ2-7; V gene: TRBV19; D gene: -; clone size: -
CDR3 DNA: TGTGCCAGCAGCCGGGACGGGTTATATGGCTACACCTTC; CDR3 protein: CASSRDGLYGYTF; J gene: TRBJ1-2; V gene: TRBV7-2; D gene: -; clone size: -
CDR3 DNA: TGTGCCAGCAGCTTGAGACGCTGGGAAGCTTTCTTT; CDR3 protein: CASSLRRWEAFF; J gene: TRBJ1-1; V gene: TRBV5-6; D gene: -; clone size: -
CDR3 DNA: TGTGCCAGCAGTCCCCTGGGTCTAAAGAAGGGCTCCTACAATGAGCAGTTCTTC; CDR3 protein: CASSPLGLKKGSYNEQFF; J gene: TRBJ2-1; V gene: TRBV28; D gene: -; clone size: -
CDR3 DNA: TGTGCCAGCAAACCGACAGGGGATGGAGGAGAGACCCAGTACTTC; CDR3 protein: CASKPTGDGGETQYF; J gene: TRBJ2-5; V gene: TRBV6-5; D gene: TRBD1; clone size: -
CDR3 DNA: TGTGCCAGCAGTCCGCGGGGCATTAATTCACCCCTCCACTTT; CDR3 protein: CASSPRGINSPLHF; J gene: TRBJ1-6; V gene: TRBV27; D gene: -; clone size: -
CDR3 DNA: TGTGCCAGCAGCCATAACCGGGGAGAGGAGCAGTTCTTC; CDR3 protein: CASSHNRGEEQFF; J gene: TRBJ2-1; V gene: TRBV11-3; D gene: -; clone size: -
CDR3 DNA: TGCGCCAGCAGCTTGACAGCAACTAATGAAAAACTGTTTTTT; CDR3 protein: CASSLTATNEKLFF; J gene: TRBJ1-4; V gene: TRBV5-1; D gene: -; clone size: few
CDR3 DNA: TGCAGTGCTAGAGCCAATGAGCAGTTCTTC; CDR3 protein: CSARANEQFF; J gene: TRBJ2-1; V gene: TRBV20-1; D gene: -; clone size: -
CDR3 DNA: TGCGCCAGCAGCTTGTACACCGGGGAGCTGTTTTTT; CDR3 protein: CASSLYTGELFF; J gene: TRBJ2-2; V gene: TRBV5-1; D gene: -; clone size: -
CDR3 DNA: TGTGCCAGCAGCTTTGGAGGCGAGCAGTACTTC; CDR3 protein: CASSFGGEQYF; J gene: TRBJ2-7; V gene: TRBV5-6; D gene: -; clone size: -
CDR3 DNA: TGTGCCAGCAGCTCCGGGACAAGGAACACTGAAGCTTTCTTT; CDR3 protein: CASSSGTRNTEAFF; J gene: TRBJ1-1; V gene: TRBV5-6; D gene: -; clone size: -
CDR3 DNA: TGTGCCACCAGCAGAGATTGGTCGGAGGCCCTCTATGGCTACACCTTC; CDR3 protein: CATSRDWSEALYGYTF; J gene: TRBJ1-2; V gene: TRBV15; D gene: -; clone size: -
CDR3 DNA: TGCAGCGTGGGGCAGGGAAGGGACTATGGCTACACCTTC; CDR3 protein: CSVGQGRDYGYTF; J gene: TRBJ1-2; V gene: TRBV29-1; D gene: -; clone size: -
CDR3 DNA: TGTGCCAGCAGCTACGGGGGGCGCACCGGGGAGCTGTTTTTT; CDR3 protein: CASSYGGRTGELFF; J gene: TRBJ2-2; V gene: TRBV7-2; D gene: -; clone size: -
CDR3 DNA: TGTGCCAGCAGCAGGGGGGGTGGGCAGCCCCAGCATTTT; CDR3 protein: CASSRGGGQPQHF; J gene: TRBJ1-5; V gene: TRBV2; D gene: TRBD1; clone size: -
CDR3 DNA: TGTGCCAGCAGTCCGGCAGGGAGGGCCGGGGAGCTGTTTTTT; CDR3 protein: CASSPAGRAGELFF; J gene: TRBJ2-2; V gene: TRBV6-1; D gene: TRBD2; clone size: -
CDR3 DNA: TGTGCCAGCATTCTAAGAGTTGCCCCCCGGACCACACTCCTTGACGATGAAAAACTGTTTTTT; CDR3 protein: CASILRVAPRTTLLDDEKLFF; J gene: TRBJ1-4; V gene: TRBV2; D gene: -; clone size: -
CDR3 DNA: TGTGCCAGCTCCCTACTCCCCCCAGGGAACACCGGGGAGCTGTTTTTT; CDR3 protein: CASSLLPPGNTGELFF; J gene: TRBJ2-2; V gene: TRBV18; D gene: -; clone size: -
CDR3 DNA: TGTGCCAGCAGTTACGCCGCAGGGGGCCTAAATGAGCAGTTCTTC; CDR3 protein: CASSYAAGGLNEQFF; J gene: TRBJ2-1; V gene: TRBV6-6; D gene: TRBD1; clone size: -
CDR3 DNA: TGTGCCAGCAGCGTAGAAGGGTATGGGACTGAAGCTTTCTTT; CDR3 protein: CASSVEGYGTEAFF; J gene: TRBJ1-1; V gene: TRBV9; D gene: -; clone size: -
CDR3 DNA: TGTGCCAGCAGCTTAGCCGGGACGGCAACTAATGAAAAACTGTTTTTT; CDR3 protein: CASSLAGTATNEKLFF; J gene: TRBJ1-4; V gene: TRBV11-1; D gene: -; clone size: once
CDR3 DNA: TGTGCCAGCAGCCCCGCAGGGGGCACTAATGAAAAACTGTTTTTT; CDR3 protein: CASSPAGGTNEKLFF; J gene: TRBJ1-4; V gene: TRBV7-2; D gene: TRBD1; clone size: -
CDR3 DNA: TGTGCCAGCAGTTACGTGGGGAGCAACACCGGGGAGCTGTTTTTT; CDR3 protein: CASSYVGSNTGELFF; J gene: TRBJ2-2; V gene: TRBV6-5; D gene: -; clone size: -
CDR3 DNA: TGCGCCAGCAGCGATCAGCGGGGGGGCTCCTACAATGAGCAGTTCTTC; CDR3 protein: CASSDQRGGSYNEQFF; J gene: TRBJ2-1; V gene: TRBV5-1; D gene: TRBD2; clone size: -
CDR3 DNA: TGCGCCAGCAGCGTGGACGTCCACTATGGCTACACCTTC; CDR3 protein: CASSVDVHYGYTF; J gene: TRBJ1-2; V gene: TRBV5-1; D gene: -; clone size: -
CDR3 DNA: TGTGCCAGCAGTCACGACAGGGGCTATGGCTACACCTTC; CDR3 protein: CASSHDRGYGYTF; J gene: TRBJ1-2; V gene: TRBV28; D gene: TRBD1; clone size: -
CDR3 DNA: TGTGCCAGTAACCGGACCCCAACCGGGATCACCGGGGAGCTGTTTTTT; CDR3 protein: CASNRTPTGITGELFF; J gene: TRBJ2-2; V gene: TRBV19; D gene: -; clone size: -
CDR3 DNA: TGTGCCAGCAGTGAAGCGCTTCGCCCATTAAATCCTGTGGAGACCCAGTACTTC; CDR3 protein: CASSEALRPLNPVETQYF; J gene: TRBJ2-5; V gene: TRBV6-1; D gene: -; clone size: -
CDR3 DNA: TGTGCCAGCAGTTACGACAGGAACTATGGCTACACCTTC; CDR3 protein: CASSYDRNYGYTF; J gene: TRBJ1-2; V gene: TRBV6-5; D gene: -; clone size: -
CDR3 DNA: TGTGCCAGTAGAGGACAGGGGATCGTCAACGAGCAGTACTTC; CDR3 protein: CASRGQGIVNEQYF; J gene: TRBJ2-7; V gene: TRBV19; D gene: TRBD1; clone size: -
CDR3 DNA: TGTGCCAGCAGCCCAACGCCGACAGGGCCCTATGGCTACACCTTC; CDR3 protein: CASSPTPTGPYGYTF; J gene: TRBJ1-2; V gene: TRBV5-8; D gene: TRBD1; clone size: -